The 18 T cell receptor beta chains below all came from one sample that was sequenced in a study of CD8+CD57+ T cells in acquired aplastic anemia. Template material for TCR beta VDJ and CDR3 profiling consisted of genomic DNA. One entry per CDR3 protein, called by TCRdb with MiXCR from the reads. The data show 400,000 to 450,000 distinct CDR3 sequences, about two thirds seen once. The sequencing input was sorted CD4+, CD8+, or CD8+CD57+ T cells (not recorded which) from PBMCs. All receptors derive from a human donor in good health, serving as a control.

This clonotype showed up just a few times. An end of the junction does not agree with germline; a read error may underlie this. This chain uses TRBV9 with TRBJ1-1, with D maybe TRBD1 (6 bases). Germline lookup yields CDR1 SGDLS and CDR2 YYNGEE. The CDR3 is 13 amino acids. CDR3 in DNA: TGTGCCAGCAGCTTAGAGGGGGACACAGAAGCTTTCTTT. It translates to CASSLEGDTEAFF.

Comment on this clonotype: The junction differs from germline at one of its ends, possibly a read error. This rearrangement joins TRBV5-1 to TRBJ2-5; D not resolved. Germline values: CDR1 SGHRS, CDR2 YFSETQ. The CDR3 consists of 14 residues. The CDR3 nucleotides read TGTGCCAGCAGCTTAGTCGCGGTCCAAGAGACCCAGTACTTC. Translating gives CASSLVAVQETQYF.

A few counts support this clonotype. An end of the junction differs from the germline gene, which may be a read error. The chain has TRBV24-1 and TRBJ2-6; D may be TRBD1 or TRBD2 (5 bases each). This CDR3 has 16 residues. Germline V gene data show CDR1 as KGHDR and CDR2 as SFDVKD. CDR3 in amino acids: CATSDEDGTGANVLAF. The CDR3 DNA follows: TGTGCCACCAGTGATGAGGACGGGACCGGGGCCAACGTCCTGGCTTTC.

Worth noting for this clonotype: The junction departs from the called germline gene at one end, perhaps through a read error. The genes are TRBV7-7 and TRBJ2-5; D is uncertain. Germline lookup yields CDR1 SSHAT and CDR2 FNYEAQ (reference sequence). The CDR3 sequence is 15 residues long. The CDR3 spells CASSLTAQENQYFYF. CDR3 in DNA: TGTGCTAGCAGCTTAACGGCCCAAGAGAACCAGTACTTCTACTTC.

This clonotype has only one observation. The chain has TRBV5-1 and TRBJ2-1; TRBD1 matches at 9 bases. With V trimmed by 0 bases and J by 12 bases, 4 bases remained unmatched. The CDR3 spans 13 residues. Germline-derived CDR1 and CDR2 are SGHRS and YFSETQ. CDR3 residues: CASSLDRGLGQFF. For the CDR3, the DNA is TGCGCCAGCAGCTTGGACAGGGGGCTGGGGCAGTTCTTC.

The rearrangement links TRBV20-1 to TRBJ1-3; weak D call: TRBD1 (6 bases). The CDR3 sequence is 15 residues long. Germline V gene lookup returns CDR1 DFQATT and CDR2 SNEGSKA (reference sequence). V lost 7 bases, J lost 8 bases, and 24 bases lay in between. CDR3 residues: CSDTAGAISRDTIYF. CDR3 nucleotide sequence: TGCAGTGATACAGCGGGGGCGATATCAAGAGACACCATATATTTT.

This chain links TRBV7-2 with TRBJ1-3; D is unresolved. Germline-derived CDR1 and CDR2 are SGHTA and FQGNSA. Trimming stripped 5 bases from V and 0 bases from J, with 5 bases between. The CDR3 has 13 residues. The chain's CDR3 is CASSRLSGNTIYF. In DNA form, the CDR3 reads TGTGCCAGCAGCCGCCTCTCTGGAAACACCATATATTTT.

In its sample, this clonotype was seen a few times. The rearrangement joins TRBV29-1 to TRBJ1-3, with D unclear. This CDR3 has 15 residues. Germline V lookup: CDR1 SQVTM, CDR2 ANQGSEA. V was pared by 2 bases and J by 0 bases, with 11 bases between. CDR3 DNA: TGCAGCGTTGAAATCTGGGCGAACTCTGGAAACACCATATATTTT. As protein: CSVEIWANSGNTIYF.

On this clonotype itself: A junction boundary mismatches the germline segment, possibly from a read error. The chain combines TRBV9 with TRBJ2-1, with D hard to call. The CDR3 spans 14 residues. Germline CDR1 and CDR2: SGDLS and YYNGEE. CDR3 nucleotide sequence: TGTGCCAGCAGATCGGCGCACGGCTATAATTCACACCTCTTC. This gives the protein CASRSAHGYNSHLF.

This rearrangement joins TRBV19 to TRBJ2-7; D is perhaps TRBD1 or TRBD2 (5 bases each). Trimming shortened V by 8 bases and J by 1 base, and 24 bases separated the two germline ends. CDR1 is LNHDA, CDR2 SQIVND, per germline (reference sequence). This CDR3 has 17 amino acids. The chain's CDR3 is CASQEWSGRSSSYEQYF. CDR3 DNA sequence: TGTGCCAGTCAAGAGTGGTCGGGACGGAGTTCGTCCTACGAGCAGTACTTC. The variable domain in full, with the rest retrieved from reference TRBV19 and TRBJ2-7, is DGGITQSPKYLFRKEGQNVTLSCEQNLNHDAMYWYRQDPGQGLRLIYYSQIVNDFQKGDIAEGYSVSREKKESFPLTVTSAQKNPTAFYLCASQEWSGRSSSYEQYFGPGTRLTVT.

Turning to this clonotype: At one boundary the junction diverges from the germline segment, which might be a read error. The rearrangement uses TRBV7-2 and TRBJ1-1; D is ambiguous. This CDR3 is 15 amino acids long. Per germline, CDR1 SGHTA and CDR2 FQGNSA. DNA for the CDR3: TGTGCCAGCAGCCCAAGACACAGAAAGAACACTGACGCTTTCTTT. It specifies CASSPRHRKNTDAFF.

The chain couples TRBV4-1 to TRBJ1-1, with 7 bases lining up with TRBD1. J lost 7 bases, V lost 11 bases, and 13 bases had no gene match. Per the germline V gene, CDR1 is MGHRA and CDR2 is YSYEKL. CDR3 length: 13 residues. CDR3 sequence (DNA): TGCGCCGTCAAAAACAGGGGTGGGAGTGAAGCTTTCTTT. It encodes CAVKNRGGSEAFF.

V is TRBV7-2 and J is TRBJ2-1; a possible D gene is TRBD1 (5 bases). Germline V gene lookup returns CDR1 SGHTA and CDR2 FQGNSA. Trimming cost V 3 bases and J 12 bases, with 21 bases left between them. This CDR3 contains 15 residues. The CDR3 protein is CASSFAGRFTDTQFF. The CDR3 region has the DNA TGTGCCAGCAGCTTTGCAGGGCGTTTTACAGATACGCAGTTCTTC.

On this clonotype itself: A much larger clonotype is one base distant, so this may be a read error. The V and J genes are TRBV30 and TRBJ2-5; 7 nucleotides align to TRBD1. This CDR3 is built from 13 residues. V dropped 6 bases and J dropped 4; count of bases not matched to a gene: 8. The germline V gene has CDR1 GTSNPN and CDR2 SVGIG (reference sequence). CDR3 residues: CACVGGSRETQYF. The CDR3 nucleotides are TGTGCCTGTGTAGGGGGCAGCCGAGAGACCCAGTACTTC.

On this clonotype itself: Given the absence of the conserved phenylalanine or tryptophan at the CDR3 end, a read error is likely. Because the CDR3's place on the DNA is in doubt, the DNA is left out and the CDR3 is given as listed by TCRdb. The rearrangement links TRBV2 to TRBJ2-3; the table's D call, TRBD1, has no DNA check behind it. Germline CDR1 is SNHLY and CDR2 is FYNNEI. Ends included, the CDR3 has 13 residues. This chain's CDR3 is CASSIVGGDTDTQ.

This clonotype occurred many times. V and J are TRBV20-1 and TRBJ2-5; TRBD2 is a possible D gene (6 bases). Per the germline V gene, CDR1 is DFQATT and CDR2 is SNEGSKA (reference sequence). This CDR3 is built from 15 residues. Trimming removed 3 bases at V and 2 bases at J, with 16 bases between. The CDR3 DNA reads TGCAGTGCTAGTTCGGACGGAGGGGATCAAGAGACCCAGTACTTC. Protein product: CSASSDGGDQETQYF.

This clonotype has a handful of counts. The CDR3 DNA follows: TGCAGTGCTACAGATGGACAAGGCTACACCTTC. Translating it yields CSATDGQGYTF. The chain uses TRBV20-1 and TRBJ1-2; the D gene is possibly TRBD1 (5 bases). The germline V gene has CDR1 DFQATT and CDR2 SNEGSKA (reference sequence). The CDR3 runs 11 residues. The V and J ends lost 4 bases and 8 bases respectively, with 11 bases between them.

On this clonotype: Given the absence of the conserved phenylalanine or tryptophan at the CDR3 end, a read error is likely. The chain has TRBV15 and TRBJ2-1; 8 positions agree with TRBD1. The CDR3 is made up of 15 amino acids. Germline V gene data show CDR1 as LNHNV and CDR2 as YYDKDF (reference sequence). Trimming at V came to 2 bases and at J to 8 bases, leaving 8 bases not matched to a gene. The CDR3 bases are TGTGCCACCAGCAGACAGACAGGGGCATACGATGAGCAGTTCTCC. Amino acids: CATSRQTGAYDEQFS.